This T cell receptor beta chain was obtained from a study of blood T cell repertoires in COVID-19. Whole-study context: Material from acute and convalescent COVID-19 was sourced from the United States, Italy and Spain.

Repertoires were generated with immunoSEQ multiplex PCR, while TCRdb's copy carries only in-frame clones and drops some. The top ten clones hold under 3.5% of a sample with nearly 350,000 clones, more than 75% of them seen once. The CDR3 consists of 12 residues. The germline V gene has CDR1 MDHEN and CDR2 SYDVKM. V gave up 9 bases and J gave up 5 bases, with 14 bases separating them. The chain employs TRBV28 and TRBJ2-7, with no clear D. Sequencing input: peripheral blood. This TCR derives from a woman in her late teens or twenties who had recovered from COVID-19. The CDR3, as DNA: TGTGCCAGGGCACAGTTCGTAAACGAGCAGTACGTC. As protein: CARAQFVNEQYV.